The next 30 T cell receptor beta chains were all read from a single sample in a study of regulatory T cells in long-lasting Graves disease. Investigators prepared the TCR beta libraries by applying iRepertoire HTBI primers and Arm-PCR of CDR3 regions. One entry per CDR3 protein results from TCRdb running MiXCR on the multiplex PCR reads. The sample has 420,000 or so distinct CDR3 sequences, roughly 17% seen once. As for time point: newly diagnosed GD, antithyroid drugs for less than 3 months. The TCR library was prepared using RNA isolated from PBMCs. These same data were also listed under a study on T cells in Graves' hyperthyroidism and ophthalmopathy.

The input for sequencing was peripheral blood mononuclear cells (PBMCs), taken at new diagnosis, from a patient treated with antithyroid drugs. All receptors come from a woman younger than 35 with Graves disease.

This clonotype was counted many times. The gene calls are TRBV29-1 and TRBJ2-1; D is undetermined. In germline, CDR1 is SQVTM, CDR2 ANQGSEA. CDR3 length: 14 residues. V lost 4 bases and J 2 bases, leaving 12 bases between the germline ends. In DNA, the CDR3 is TGCAGCGTTGTGAGTCTCCCACCCTACAATGAGCAGTTCTTC. This codes for CSVVSLPPYNEQFF.

This clonotype was recorded many times. V and J are TRBV25-1 and TRBJ2-7, with unresolved D. Germline CDR1 is MGHDK and CDR2 is SYGVNS. The germline V and J ends were trimmed by 3 bases and 2 bases, with 11 bases remaining between them. This CDR3 is 14 amino acids long. The CDR3 bases are TGTGCCAGCAGTGATGGTGGCCTAACCTACGAGCAGTACTTC. It yields the protein CASSDGGLTYEQYF.

This clonotype came up many times. The chain links TRBV28 to TRBJ2-5; maybe TRBD1 (6 bases). The V and J ends lost 2 bases and 2 bases respectively, with 12 bases between them. Germline V lookup: CDR1 MDHEN, CDR2 SYDVKM. The CDR3 has 15 residues. The CDR3 spells CASSLGGHRQETQYF. The CDR3 DNA reads TGTGCCAGCAGTTTAGGGGGACATAGACAAGAGACCCAGTACTTC.

Comment on this clonotype: This probably arose from a read error, given a far larger clone one base away. The V call is TRBV30, the J call TRBJ2-1; no reliable D call. The V end lost 0 bases, the J end lost 10 bases, and 7 bases lay between the germline ends. The CDR3 runs to 11 residues. Germline V lookup: CDR1 GTSNPN, CDR2 SVGIG (reference sequence). The CDR3 DNA is TGTGCCTGGAGTGTACTCTACGAGCAGTTCTTC. This sequence encodes CAWSVLYEQFF.

The table lists this clonotype with a few counts. The chain employs TRBV18 and TRBJ2-7, with TRBD2 matching 12 bases. V dropped 3 bases and J dropped 6; count of bases not matched to a gene: 6. Germline-derived CDR1 and CDR2 are KGHSH and LQKENI. The CDR3 has 15 residues. This CDR3 is CASSPQTSGSIEQYF. CDR3 in DNA: TGTGCCAGCTCACCTCAGACTAGCGGGAGTATCGAGCAGTACTTC. The complete variable domain, with remaining parts taken from reference TRBV18 and TRBJ2-7, reads NAGVMQNPRHLVRRRGQEARLRCSPMKGHSHVYWYRQLPEEGLKFMVYLQKENIIDESGMPKERFSAEFPKEGPSILRIQQVVRGDSAAYFCASSPQTSGSIEQYFGPGTRLTVT.

This clonotype was found many times. This rearrangement joins TRBV7-2 to TRBJ2-1; 7 nucleotides agree with TRBD1. The end of the DNA fits TRBJ2-5 better, so the J call may be wrong. CDR3 length equals 13 residues. From germline, CDR1 is SGHTA and CDR2 FQGNSA. The chain's CDR3 is CASSFSQGETQYF. CDR3 bases: TGTGCCAGCAGCTTTTCACAGGGGGAGACCCAGTACTTC.

On this clonotype itself: This could be a read error, since a much larger clone is one nucleotide away. The CDR3: CVSSSPLRASGRHNEQFF. Here the CDR3 DNA reads TGTGTCAGCAGCTCGCCCCTCCGGGCTAGCGGGAGGCACAATGAGCAGTTCTTC. The chain uses TRBV13 and TRBJ2-1; 11 nucleotides line up with TRBD2. CDR1 and CDR2 from the germline V gene are PRHDT and FYEKMQ (reference sequence). The CDR3 has 18 residues.

The rearrangement links TRBV30 to TRBJ1-2, with TRBD1 as a possible D gene (6 bases). The CDR3 runs 15 residues. The V end was cut by 0 bases, the J end by 0 bases, with 11 bases between. Germline values: CDR1 GTSNPN, CDR2 SVGIG (reference sequence). CDR3 region: CAWSVQGGANYGYTF. CDR3 nucleotide sequence: TGTGCCTGGAGTGTACAGGGCGGCGCTAACTATGGCTACACCTTC.

This clonotype came up many times. The gene calls are TRBV20-1 and TRBJ1-5; tentatively, D is TRBD1 (6 bases). CDR3 length: 14 amino acids. Germline assignment: CDR1 DFQATT and CDR2 SNEGSKA (reference sequence). Trimming pared 1 base from V and 4 bases from J, leaving 11 bases between. The CDR3 loop is CSARAGQGNQPQHF. CDR3 DNA: TGCAGTGCTAGAGCGGGACAAGGTAATCAGCCCCAGCATTTT.

This clonotype turned up a few times. Germline and junction disagree at one end, which may indicate a read error. V usage is TRBV20-1 and J usage is TRBJ1-2; no reliable D call. The germline gives CDR1 DFQATT, CDR2 SNEGSKA (reference sequence). CDR3 length equals 13 residues. As DNA, the CDR3 is TGCAGTGCTAGAGTTCAGCCTTCCTATGGCTACGCCTTC. Residues: CSARVQPSYGYAF.

As regards this clonotype: A much larger clone lies one base from this, so it may be a read error. The chain uses TRBV27 and TRBJ2-5, with D maybe TRBD1 (5 bases). From germline, CDR1 is MNHEY and CDR2 SMNVEV (reference sequence). Between the trimmed V and J ends, which lost 5 bases and 7 bases, there was a span of 14 bases. The CDR3 has 13 residues. CDR3 bases: TGTGCCAGCAGTCCCCGATATAGGGGGACCCAGTACTTC. Its translation: CASSPRYRGTQYF.

As for this clonotype: This may come from a read error, since a much larger clone is one base off. CDR3 in amino acids: CASTSGERRYNEQFF. The CDR3 DNA sequence: TGCGCCAGCACCTCAGGAGAAAGACGTTACAATGAGCAGTTCTTC. The chain employs TRBV5-1 and TRBJ2-1; no definite D call. The CDR3 is 15 residues long. From germline, CDR1 is SGHRS and CDR2 YFSETQ. V was shortened by 6 bases and J by 4 bases, with 17 bases between the two germline ends.

Details on this clonotype: This clone may be a read error of a much larger clone one base away. CDR3 DNA: TGTGCCAGCCCTCCGGGACTAGCTGGTAATGAGCAGTTCTTC. Translated: CASPPGLAGNEQFF. The chain is built from TRBV28 and TRBJ2-5, with 9 bases fitting TRBD2. The last part of the DNA fits TRBJ2-1 better; the J call may be wrong. CDR1 is MDHEN and CDR2 is SYDVKM in the germline V gene. This CDR3 contains 14 residues.

This chain links TRBV10-3 with TRBJ2-5, with D possibly being TRBD1 (5 bases). Trimming stripped 8 bases from V and 2 bases from J, with 9 bases between. Germline V gene data show CDR1 as ENHRY and CDR2 as SYGVKD. The CDR3 totals 12 residues. The CDR3 protein is CAIADRQETQYF. CDR3 nucleotides: TGTGCCATCGCCGACAGACAAGAGACCCAGTACTTC.

To note about this clonotype: A much larger clone is a single base away; this may be a read error. The CDR3 loop reads CASLAGINTGELVF. The DNA for the CDR3 is TGTGCCAGTCTAGCGGGAATAAACACCGGGGAGCTGGTTTTT. J is TRBJ2-2 and V is TRBV19; 9 bases line up with TRBD2. This CDR3 is 14 amino acids long. Germline V gene lookup returns CDR1 LNHDA and CDR2 SQIVND (reference sequence).

This chain links TRBV12-3 or TRBV12-4 with TRBJ2-3; D remains unclear. The germline V and J ends were trimmed by 4 bases and 9 bases, with 11 bases remaining between them. This CDR3 has 12 amino acids. The CDR3 loop is CASSSNQYTQYF. CDR3 bases: TGTGCCAGCAGTTCAAATCAGTACACGCAGTATTTT.

This clonotype was seen a handful of times. V gene TRBV29-1 combines with J gene TRBJ1-1, with D maybe TRBD1 (6 bases). This CDR3 has 13 amino acids. Germline V lookup: CDR1 SQVTM, CDR2 ANQGSEA. V gave up 2 bases and J gave up 7 bases, with 14 bases separating them. CDR3 DNA: TGCAGCGTTGAAACCGGGACACCCTTTGAAGCTTTCTTT. It yields the protein CSVETGTPFEAFF.

This clonotype was recorded a few times. The chain carries TRBV28 and TRBJ2-2, with D possibly being TRBD2 (6 bases). Germline CDR1 is MDHEN and CDR2 is SYDVKM. V lost 1 base to trimming and J lost 7 bases, with 7 bases between them. This CDR3 has 13 amino acids. In nucleotides, the CDR3 is TGTGCCAGCAGTTTATTGGGGGGCGGGGAGCTGTTTTTT. The encoded protein is CASSLLGGGELFF.

There are a few counts of this clonotype. J is TRBJ1-1 and V is TRBV6-2 or TRBV6-3; a possible D gene is TRBD1 (6 bases). V was clipped by 6 bases and J by 7 bases, with 9 bases between them. CDR1 and CDR2 from the germline V gene are MNHEY and SVGEGT. The CDR3 sequence is 11 residues long. CDR3 sequence reads: CASREQGEAFF. Here the CDR3 DNA reads TGTGCCAGCAGAGAACAGGGTGAAGCTTTCTTT.

This clonotype was seen ten or more times. This chain uses TRBV7-9 with TRBJ1-6; D gene uncertain. The germline V and J ends were trimmed by 5 bases and 3 bases, with 17 bases remaining between them. Germline loops: CDR1 SEHNR, CDR2 FQNEAQ (reference sequence). The CDR3 runs 17 residues. This CDR3 is CASSHSTVPVYNSPLHF. The DNA for the CDR3 is TGTGCCAGCAGCCATAGCACGGTGCCCGTCTATAATTCACCCCTCCACTTT. The entire variable domain, with the rest obtained from reference TRBV7-9 and TRBJ1-6, is as follows: DTGVSQNPRHKITKRGQNVTFRCDPISEHNRLYWYRQTLGQGPEFLTYFQNEAQLEKSRLLSDRFSAERPKGSFSTLEIQRTEQGDSAMYLCASSHSTVPVYNSPLHFGNGTRLTVT.

This clonotype was observed many times. This rearrangement joins TRBV20-1 to TRBJ2-5, with a possible D match to TRBD2 (5 bases). V lost 1 base and J 2 bases, leaving 5 bases between the germline ends. Germline lookup yields CDR1 DFQATT and CDR2 SNEGSKA (reference sequence). The CDR3 is made up of 12 amino acids. The CDR3 protein is CSARGTQETQYF. The DNA for the CDR3 is TGCAGTGCTAGAGGGACTCAAGAGACCCAGTACTTC.

This clonotype was seen only a few times. Here the CDR3 reads CASSLEGGAGELFF. Here the CDR3 DNA reads TGTGCCAGCAGTTTAGAGGGAGGGGCCGGGGAGCTGTTTTTT. V gene TRBV12-3 or TRBV12-4 combines with J gene TRBJ2-2, with 7 bases aligning to TRBD2. This CDR3 spans 14 amino acids. V lost 1 base and J lost 6; bases outside the gene matches: 2.

This clonotype was counted between two and nine times. This rearrangement joins TRBV6-5 to TRBJ1-4, with D hard to call. The CDR3 is 14 amino acids. From germline, CDR1 is MNHEY and CDR2 SVGAGI. Trimming took 6 bases from V and 10 from J, leaving 18 bases between them. The CDR3 loop is CASSYDPAGGKLFF. In nucleotides, the CDR3 is TGTGCCAGCAGCTACGACCCCGCCGGAGGAAAACTGTTTTTT.

The chain joins TRBV27 to TRBJ2-2; D may be TRBD1 (6 bases). Germline V CDR1 and CDR2: MNHEY, SMNVEV (reference sequence). CDR3 length: 14 residues. V was cut by 8 bases and J by 1 base, with 11 bases left in between. The CDR3 protein is CASAWGLNTGELFF. The CDR3 DNA reads as TGTGCCAGCGCTTGGGGGCTGAACACCGGGGAGCTGTTTTTT.

This clonotype has a handful of counts. The chain has TRBV28 and TRBJ1-2; 9 bases align to TRBD1. V shed 5 bases, J shed 6 bases, and the junction held 19 bases outside the gene matches. CDR3 length: 18 residues. The germline V gene encodes CDR1 MDHEN and CDR2 SYDVKM. The CDR3 loop reads CASSASWDRELEAHGYTF. Written as DNA, the CDR3 is TGTGCCAGCAGTGCTTCATGGGACAGGGAATTGGAGGCACATGGCTACACCTTC.

The chain employs TRBV20-1 and TRBJ2-3; D possibly corresponds to TRBD1 (6 bases). The V end was cut by 7 bases, the J end by 7 bases, with 12 bases between. The germline gives CDR1 DFQATT, CDR2 SNEGSKA (reference sequence). The CDR3 length is 11 residues. This CDR3 is CSVGARNTQYF. DNA of the CDR3: TGCAGTGTGGGGGCGCGAAATACGCAGTATTTT.

This clonotype was seen repeatedly, ten times or more. V and J are TRBV27 and TRBJ2-7, with D unresolved. Germline CDR1 reads MNHEY; CDR2 reads SMNVEV (reference sequence). V was cut by 5 bases and J by 5 bases, with 10 bases left in between. The CDR3 has 12 residues. The CDR3, as DNA: TGTGCCAGCAGTCCACAGAACGACGAGCAGTACTTC. Its translation: CASSPQNDEQYF.

This clonotype was counted ten times or more. The chain employs TRBV28 and TRBJ2-7, with D perhaps being TRBD1 or TRBD2 (5 bases each). CDR3 length equals 14 residues. CDR1 and CDR2 from the germline V gene are MDHEN and SYDVKM. Trimming cost V 5 bases and J 1 base, with 12 bases left between them. The CDR3 nucleotides are TGTGCCAGCAGTCCGGGGCGGAATTCCTACGAGCAGTACTTC. This sequence encodes CASSPGRNSYEQYF.

This clonotype came up a few times. This chain links TRBV18 with TRBJ1-5; D perhaps matches TRBD1 (5 bases). The ends were cut back, 4 bases at V and 13 bases at J, with 14 bases in the middle. Per the germline V gene, CDR1 is KGHSH and CDR2 is LQKENI. The CDR3 runs 12 residues. CDR3 nucleotide sequence: TGTGCCAGCTCACTTGGAGGGACGGTTCAGCATTTT. Translated, it gives CASSLGGTVQHF.

This clonotype was recorded a few times. The gene calls are TRBV12-3 or TRBV12-4 and TRBJ2-7; 8 positions match TRBD2. The CDR3 has 16 residues. The trim removed 1 base at V and 3 bases at J, leaving 8 bases unmatched. CDR3 sequence reads: CASSLGELAVVYEQYF. CDR3 bases: TGTGCCAGCAGTTTAGGGGAACTAGCGGTCGTCTACGAGCAGTACTTC.